This TCR beta chain emerged from a study of a mutant IDH1 vaccine in newly diagnosed glioma. The overall study: Therapy received beforehand was radiotherapy, temozolomide, or both, with most patients given both. The study's findings and limits: Induction of immune responses by the vaccine occurred in 85% to 95% of patients. Seemingly, top peripheral T cell clonotype changes bore no relation to pseudoprogression.

Some clones are missing from TCRdb's copy, which holds only in-frame ones; the method was immunoSEQ multiplex PCR. The table has about 34,000 clones, over 75% seen once. On this clone itself: Its antigen is unidentified.

Germline CDR1 SGHNT, CDR2 YYREEE (reference sequence). CDR3 length equals 13 residues. The germline V and J ends were trimmed by 0 bases and 5 bases, with 9 bases remaining between them. Time point here: week 47, end of study. Every vaccination contained 300 ug of the mutant IDH1 20-mer peptide and was paired with topical imiquimod. The genes are TRBV5-4 and TRBJ2-7; tentatively, D is TRBD1 (6 bases). The sequencing here drew on PBMCs, taken from a glioma patient whose treatment included an IDH1 peptide vaccine. The clonotype originates from a woman between 40 and 55 years old with glioma. The CDR3 sequence: CASSLDRVDEQYF. CDR3 DNA: TGTGCCAGCAGCTTGGACAGGGTAGACGAGCAGTACTTC.